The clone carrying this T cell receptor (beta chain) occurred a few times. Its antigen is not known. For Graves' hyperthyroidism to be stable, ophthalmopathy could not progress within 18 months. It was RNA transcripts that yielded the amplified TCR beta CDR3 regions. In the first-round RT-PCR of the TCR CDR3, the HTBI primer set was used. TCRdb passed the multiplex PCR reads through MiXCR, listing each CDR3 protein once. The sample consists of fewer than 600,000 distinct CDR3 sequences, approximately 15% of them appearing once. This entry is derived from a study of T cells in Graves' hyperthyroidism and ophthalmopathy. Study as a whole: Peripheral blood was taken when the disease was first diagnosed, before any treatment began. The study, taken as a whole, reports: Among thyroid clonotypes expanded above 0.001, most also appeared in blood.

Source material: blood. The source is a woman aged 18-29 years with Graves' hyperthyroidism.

Here the CDR3 reads CASVRGRIGYTF. CDR3 in DNA: TGTGCCAGCGTCAGGGGGCGAATTGGCTACACCTTC. The chain recombines TRBV12-3 or TRBV12-4 with TRBJ1-2; 8 bases line up with TRBD1. The V and J ends lost 8 bases and 7 bases, in that order; junction bases with no gene match: 6. This CDR3 region has 12 residues.